The clone carrying this TCR beta chain showed up many times. As yet, its antigen is unknown. The limits of the CDR3 on the DNA are not certain, so only TCRdb's listed CDR3 is given. The same CDR3 also results from other DNA sequences found in this sample. No patient received treatment before thyroid surgery. Per the original data handling: The distant-metastasis classifier for papillary thyroid cancer was built from CDR3 differences across clinicopathological groups. Using MiXCR, TCRdb reanalyzed the PCR reads. V and J calls and clone size were set by TCRdb, not the authors. Among over 15,000 clones listed, approximately 30% were seen once. This sample was included in a study of metastatic and nonmetastatic thyroid tumors. Whole-study context: For malignant and benign thyroid patients, tumor or nodule tissue and blood were the sources whose repertoires were compared. Notes on the study in general: Versus benign nodules, malignant thyroid tumors reportedly had significantly higher TCR beta diversity, in blood and tumor.

Sequencing input: tumor tissue. This receptor was identified in a female donor with papillary thyroid cancer or a benign thyroid nodule (not recorded which). Some clones in this sample may be carry-over from other donors' samples.

CDR3: CASSFGEGSF. This chain links TRBV5-6 with TRBJ2-7; the listed D gene, TRBD1, was not tested against the DNA. Both ends counted, the CDR3 spans 10 residues. Germline-derived CDR1 and CDR2 are SGHDT and YYEEEE.